This T cell receptor (beta chain) is drawn from a study of regulatory T cells in long-lasting Graves disease. In this sample, this clonotype turned up many times. Construction of the TCR beta libraries employed iRepertoire HTBI primers in conjunction with Arm-PCR of CDR3 regions. Using its own MiXCR run on the multiplex PCR reads, TCRdb lists one record per CDR3 protein. The sample includes hundreds of thousands of distinct CDR3 sequences, approximately 12% of them seen just once. Trimming pared 2 bases from V and 3 bases from J, leaving 7 bases between. CDR3 length: 12 amino acids. Germline CDR1 is GTSNPN and CDR2 is SVGIG (reference sequence). As for time point: newly diagnosed GD, antithyroid drugs for less than 3 months. The authors made the TCR library using RNA they extracted from PBMCs. Those enrolled as patients came out of an endocrinology department in Xi'an, China. The same data also went into a second study, on T cells in Graves' hyperthyroidism and ophthalmopathy. That investigation notes: Peripheral blood also featured most of the thyroid clonotypes expanded above 0.001.

The material was peripheral blood mononuclear cells (PBMCs), obtained at new diagnosis, from a patient treated with antithyroid drugs. The origin of this receptor is a man aged 30 to 45 with Graves disease. The chain employs TRBV30 and TRBJ2-5, with D uncertain. CDR3 protein: CAWSLQKETQYF. Written as DNA, the CDR3 is TGTGCCTGGAGTCTGCAAAAAGAGACCCAGTACTTC.